This TCR beta chain is from a study of T cells in women clearing cervical HPV infection. On the study more broadly: Cases were women with histologically confirmed HPV16-related CIN3 or worse, including a couple of invasive cancers. HLA type stays a possible confounder, typing being limited.

Sequencing used immunoSEQ multiplex PCR; TCRdb keeps in-frame clones, though not all of them. Its listing shows some 40,000 clones. All participants had a single incident cervical HPV16 infection, and prevalent HPV16 infections were excluded. About this clone: Its target is unknown. The DNA ends 3 residues before the CDR3 does, and the rest of the CDR3 is filled in from the germline J gene.

Study-level points and caveats: Cases carried less TRBV6-7 than controls: about 0.1% versus 0.15%.

Per germline, CDR1 WSHSY and CDR2 SAAADI. This CDR3 spans 15 amino acids. V dropped 5 bases and J dropped 5; count of bases not matched to a gene: 9. The rearrangement links TRBV10-2 to TRBJ2-7; 10 bases are shared with TRBD2. The TCR sequence derives from a woman aged 18-70 years with a cervical HPV16 infection that either progressed to CIN3+ or cleared (not recorded which). Source material: blood buffy coat. CDR3 region: CASSPSGGAANEQYF. CDR3 DNA, as far as it was read: TGCGCCAGCAGTCCCAGCGGGGGGGCGGCAAACGAG.